The TCR beta chain under discussion was sequenced for a study of blood T cells in healthy people across ages. This CDR3 is built from 17 residues. CDR1 and CDR2 from the germline V gene are KGHSH and LQKENI. The junction had 7 bases not matched to a gene; V was cut back by 3 bases and J by 0 bases. Together with a sample-barcoded 5' primer, a J-beta primer mix was included in a second PCR lasting about 7 to 11 cycles. Every single cDNA molecule received a tag from a template-switch adaptor with 12 random nucleotides. TCRdb independently ran MiXCR on the 5' RACE reads; one entry per CDR3 protein. The data show hundreds of thousands of distinct CDR3 sequences, roughly 20% seen once. This clonotype has a handful of counts.

Sequences were obtained from blood. This TCR was sampled from a man between 70 and 80 years old in good health. This chain joins TRBV18 and TRBJ2-1, with 8 bases aligning to TRBD2. The CDR3 DNA reads TGTGCCAGCTCACCGGGAGTAGCGGGGAGCTCCTACAATGAGCAGTTCTTC. This gives the protein CASSPGVAGSSYNEQFF. Full variable domain (missing parts from reference TRBV18 and TRBJ2-1): NAGVMQNPRHLVRRRGQEARLRCSPMKGHSHVYWYRQLPEEGLKFMVYLQKENIIDESGMPKERFSAEFPKEGPSILRIQQVVRGDSAAYFCASSPGVAGSSYNEQFFGPGTRLTVL.